The 11 T cell receptor beta chains in this list originate from one sample, sequenced in a study of T-cell reconstitution after alpha-beta-depleted transplantation in children. Molecular barcoding with unique molecular identifiers was used for the TCRbeta library. Each CDR3 protein is one row after TCRdb ran MiXCR on the PCR reads. The sample lists 490,000 or so distinct CDR3 sequences, roughly an eighth occurring once. The sequencing here drew on PBMCs from the stem cell graft donor, taken from the stem cell graft. Receptor source: a human donor who donated a stem cell graft to a child with combined immunodeficiency.

V gene TRBV15 combines with J gene TRBJ2-1; TRBD2 agrees at 12 bases. The trim removed 3 bases at V and 5 bases at J, leaving 2 bases unmatched. The CDR3 sequence is 15 residues long. In germline, CDR1 is LNHNV, CDR2 YYDKDF (reference sequence). CDR3 in amino acids: CATSRWTSGNNEQFF. In DNA, the CDR3 is TGTGCCACCAGCAGGTGGACTAGCGGGAACAATGAGCAGTTCTTC.

V gene TRBV2 combines with J gene TRBJ2-7, with 7 bases matching TRBD2. Per the germline V gene, CDR1 is SNHLY and CDR2 is FYNNEI. The CDR3 covers 15 residues. J was trimmed by 1 base and V by 3 bases; bases with no gene match: 6. The CDR3, as DNA: TGTGCCAGCAGTGAGGCTAGCGGCGGTTCCTACGAGCAGTACTTC. Translated, it gives CASSEASGGSYEQYF.

The V call is TRBV29-1, the J call TRBJ2-3, with 11 bases matching TRBD2. The V segment lost 3 bases and the J segment 8 bases; nucleotides outside the gene matches: 4. The CDR3 loop spans 13 amino acids. Germline CDR1 reads SQVTM; CDR2 reads ANQGSEA. CDR3 bases: TGCAGCGTTGAGCTAGCGGGGGGCGGTACGCAGTATTTT. This gives the protein CSVELAGGGTQYF.

The chain uses TRBV5-6 and TRBJ1-6; 7 positions match TRBD1. Germline trimming cut 4 bases from V and 7 bases from J; bases unmatched to any gene: 5. Germline V lookup: CDR1 SGHDT, CDR2 YYEEEE. The CDR3 spans 14 residues. The CDR3 reads CASSIRDSNSPLHF. The DNA for the CDR3 is TGTGCCAGCAGCATAAGGGACAGCAATTCACCCCTCCACTTT.

The chain links TRBV2 to TRBJ2-7; no firm D call. Germline V gene sequence: CDR1 SNHLY, CDR2 FYNNEI. Trimming cost V 3 bases and J 2 bases, with 14 bases left between them. The CDR3 length is 15 residues. This chain's CDR3 is CASSDQWNPTYEQYF. The CDR3 DNA is TGTGCCAGCAGTGATCAGTGGAACCCAACCTACGAGCAGTACTTC. The variable domain in full, with the rest retrieved from reference TRBV2 and TRBJ2-7, is EPEVTQTPSHQVTQMGQEVILRCVPISNHLYFYWYRQILGQKVEFLVSFYNNEISEKSEIFDDQFSVERPDGSNFTLKIRSTKLEDSAMYFCASSDQWNPTYEQYFGPGTRLTVT.

This clonotype was seen ten or more times. V gene TRBV10-3 combines with J gene TRBJ2-5; TRBD1 is a possible D gene (6 bases). This CDR3 spans 13 amino acids. Germline lookup yields CDR1 ENHRY and CDR2 SYGVKD. V lost 5 bases to trimming and J lost 5 bases, with 12 bases between them. The CDR3: CAISLEGVETQYF. CDR3 bases: TGTGCCATCAGTCTTGAGGGGGTTGAGACCCAGTACTTC.

The chain is built from TRBV20-1 and TRBJ2-1, with TRBD2 matching 8 bases. Germline lookup yields CDR1 DFQATT and CDR2 SNEGSKA (reference sequence). This CDR3 comprises 15 residues. The V segment lost 6 bases and the J segment 0 bases; nucleotides outside the gene matches: 7. The CDR3 spells CSATRGGFSYNEQFF. The CDR3 nucleotides are TGCAGTGCCACCCGGGGGGGGTTCTCCTACAATGAGCAGTTCTTC.

About this clonotype itself: This sequence may be a read error, since a much larger clone differs from it by one base. The rearrangement links TRBV5-1 to TRBJ2-3; TRBD2 aligns across 7 bases. The CDR3 extends over 16 amino acids. Germline-derived CDR1 and CDR2 are SGHRS and YFSETQ. CDR3 sequence reads: CGSSLNGRRVADTQYF. As DNA, the CDR3 is TGCGGCAGCAGCTTGAACGGGAGGAGGGTGGCAGATACGCAGTATTTT.

The gene calls are TRBV5-1 and TRBJ2-5; 7 bases align to TRBD1. This CDR3 is 14 amino acids long. Looked up from germline, CDR1 is SGHRS and CDR2 is YFSETQ. J gave up 2 bases and V 4 bases, and 5 bases lay outside the gene matches. The CDR3 nucleotides are TGCGCCAGCAGCATCAACAGGGGTCAAGAGACCCAGTACTTC. This sequence encodes CASSINRGQETQYF.

This clonotype was seen repeatedly, ten times or more. The genes are TRBV10-3 and TRBJ2-1; 11 bases agree with TRBD2. Germline CDR1 reads ENHRY; CDR2 reads SYGVKD. The CDR3 consists of 16 residues. With V trimmed by 0 bases and J by 7 bases, 5 bases remained unmatched. The chain's CDR3 is CAISESVASGRNEQFF. The CDR3 nucleotides read TGTGCCATCAGTGAGTCGGTGGCTAGCGGGAGGAATGAGCAGTTCTTC.

V usage is TRBV20-1 and J usage is TRBJ2-1; tentatively, D is TRBD1 or TRBD2 (6 bases each). Germline V lookup: CDR1 DFQATT, CDR2 SNEGSKA (reference sequence). The CDR3 is made up of 14 amino acids. V was trimmed by 4 bases and J by 1 base, leaving 11 bases between them. CDR3 loop: CSAMGGRSYNEQFF. CDR3 in DNA: TGCAGTGCTATGGGGGGCCGATCCTACAATGAGCAGTTCTTC.